This TCR beta chain comes out of a study of identical twins. There are a few counts of this clonotype. The V and J ends lost 7 bases and 0 bases, in that order; junction bases with no gene match: 5. This CDR3 is built from 14 residues. In germline, CDR1 is MGHRA, CDR2 YSYEKL. TCRdb used MiXCR to reprocess the 5' RACE reads, holding one entry per CDR3 protein. The sample lists 550,000 to 800,000 distinct CDR3 sequences, under 8.5% seen once, with 1.5% to 2% in the top ten. These data also formed part of another study, on yellow fever vaccine responses in identical twins. This second study notes: A vaccine T cell response that seemed partly convergent and partly personalized was reported in twins.

The V call is TRBV4-1, the J call TRBJ1-1, with TRBD1 matching over 7 bases. The material sequenced was PBMCs. This clonotype was obtained from a woman aged 18 to 35 in good health. CDR3 coding DNA: TGCGCCAGCACCTGGACAGGTATGAACACTGAAGCTTTCTTT. As protein: CASTWTGMNTEAFF.